This T cell receptor (beta chain) was documented in a study of shared clonotypes between healthy human individuals. Trimming removed 4 bases from V and 0 bases from J, with 14 bases in between. Germline values: CDR1 SGHRS, CDR2 YFSETQ. This CDR3 has 15 residues. Comments on this clone: Its antigen is unknown.

Sequenced by immunoSEQ multiplex PCR; TCRdb stores in-frame clones only, minus some. Found here are over 950,000 clones, about 80% of them singletons; the top ten hold 0.85% to 1%. Study-level findings and limits: Memory subsets generally showed lower estimated richness than naive subsets. Rarefaction analysis demonstrated incomplete sorted-subset sequencing notwithstanding large depth.

This chain uses TRBV5-1 with TRBJ2-7, with D uncertain. The TCR was taken from a man aged 18 to 30 in good health. Some clones in this sample may be carry-over from other donors' samples. The sample comprised memory CD4+ T cells from PBMCs. Subset here: CD45RA-negative fraction. This chain's CDR3 is CASSLSGHRSYEQYF. The CDR3 nucleotides are TGCGCCAGCAGCCTGTCCGGGCACCGCTCCTACGAGCAGTACTTC.